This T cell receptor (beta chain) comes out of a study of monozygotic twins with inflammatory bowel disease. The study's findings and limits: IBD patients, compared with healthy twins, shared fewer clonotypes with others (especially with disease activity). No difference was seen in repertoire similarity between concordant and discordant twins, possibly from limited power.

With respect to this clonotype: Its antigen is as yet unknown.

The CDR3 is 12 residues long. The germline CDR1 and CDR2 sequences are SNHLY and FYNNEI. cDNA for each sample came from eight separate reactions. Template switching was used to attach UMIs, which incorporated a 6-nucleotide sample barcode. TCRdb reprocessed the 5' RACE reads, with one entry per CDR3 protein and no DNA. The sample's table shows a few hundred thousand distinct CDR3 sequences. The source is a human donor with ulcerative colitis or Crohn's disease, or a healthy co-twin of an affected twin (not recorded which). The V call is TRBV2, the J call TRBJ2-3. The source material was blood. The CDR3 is CASKAGEDTQYF.